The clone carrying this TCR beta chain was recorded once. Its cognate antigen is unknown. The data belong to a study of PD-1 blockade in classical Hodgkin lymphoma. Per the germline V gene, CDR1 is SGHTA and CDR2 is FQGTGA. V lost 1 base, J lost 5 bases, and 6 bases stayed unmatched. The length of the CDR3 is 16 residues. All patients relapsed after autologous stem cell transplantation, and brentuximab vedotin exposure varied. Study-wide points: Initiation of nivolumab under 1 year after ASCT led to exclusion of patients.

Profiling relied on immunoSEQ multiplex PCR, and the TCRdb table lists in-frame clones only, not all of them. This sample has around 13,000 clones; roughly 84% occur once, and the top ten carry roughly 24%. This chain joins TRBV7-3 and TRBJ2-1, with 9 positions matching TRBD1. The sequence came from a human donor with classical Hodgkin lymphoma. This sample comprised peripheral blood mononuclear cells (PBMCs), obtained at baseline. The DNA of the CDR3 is TGTGCCAGCAGCTTAATGGGACAGGGAGGGGACAATGAGCAGTTCTTC. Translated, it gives CASSLMGQGGDNEQFF.